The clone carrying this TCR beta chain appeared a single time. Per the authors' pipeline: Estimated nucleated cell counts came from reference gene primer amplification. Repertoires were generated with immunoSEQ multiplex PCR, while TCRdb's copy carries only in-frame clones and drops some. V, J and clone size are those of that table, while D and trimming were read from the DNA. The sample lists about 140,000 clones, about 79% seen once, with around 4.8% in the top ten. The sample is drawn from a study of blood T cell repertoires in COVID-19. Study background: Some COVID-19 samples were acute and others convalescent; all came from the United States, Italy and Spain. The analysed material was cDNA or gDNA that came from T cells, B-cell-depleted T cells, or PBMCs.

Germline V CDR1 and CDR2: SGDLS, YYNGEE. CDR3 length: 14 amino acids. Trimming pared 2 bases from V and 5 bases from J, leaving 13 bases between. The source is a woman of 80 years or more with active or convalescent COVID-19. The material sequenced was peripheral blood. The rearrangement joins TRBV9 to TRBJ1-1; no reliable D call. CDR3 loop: CASSVTPGRTEAFF. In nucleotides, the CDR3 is TGTGCCAGCAGCGTGACCCCAGGTAGGACTGAAGCTTTCTTT. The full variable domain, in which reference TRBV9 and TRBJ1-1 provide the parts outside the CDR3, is DSGVTQTPKHLITATGQRVTLRCSPRSGDLSVYWYQQSLDQGLQFLIQYYNGEERAKGNILERFSAQQFPDLHSELNLSSLELGDSALYFCASSVTPGRTEAFFGQGTRLTVV.